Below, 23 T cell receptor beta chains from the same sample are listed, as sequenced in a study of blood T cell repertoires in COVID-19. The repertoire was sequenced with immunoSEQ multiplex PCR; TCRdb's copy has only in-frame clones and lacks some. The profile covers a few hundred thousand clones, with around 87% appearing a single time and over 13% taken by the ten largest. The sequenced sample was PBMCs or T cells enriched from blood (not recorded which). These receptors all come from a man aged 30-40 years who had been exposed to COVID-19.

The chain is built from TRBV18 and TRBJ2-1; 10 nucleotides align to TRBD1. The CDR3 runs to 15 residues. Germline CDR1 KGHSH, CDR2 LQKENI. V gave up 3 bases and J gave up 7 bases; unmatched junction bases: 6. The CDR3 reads CASSPRDRGINEQFF. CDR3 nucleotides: TGTGCCAGCTCACCCCGGGACAGGGGAATAAATGAGCAGTTCTTC.

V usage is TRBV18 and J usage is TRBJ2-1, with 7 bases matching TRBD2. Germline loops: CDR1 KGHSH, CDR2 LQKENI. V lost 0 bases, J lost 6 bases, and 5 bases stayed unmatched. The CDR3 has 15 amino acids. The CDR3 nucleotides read TGTGCCAGCTCACCACCGGGTAGCGGGTTCAATGAGCAGTTCTTC. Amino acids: CASSPPGSGFNEQFF.

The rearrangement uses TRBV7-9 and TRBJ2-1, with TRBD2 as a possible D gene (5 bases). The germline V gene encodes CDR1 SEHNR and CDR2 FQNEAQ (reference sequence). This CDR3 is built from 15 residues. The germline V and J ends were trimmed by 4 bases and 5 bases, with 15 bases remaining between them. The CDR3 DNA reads TGTGCCAGCAGCTCTACTAGAGGCCCTGACAATGAGCAGTTCTTC. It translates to CASSSTRGPDNEQFF.

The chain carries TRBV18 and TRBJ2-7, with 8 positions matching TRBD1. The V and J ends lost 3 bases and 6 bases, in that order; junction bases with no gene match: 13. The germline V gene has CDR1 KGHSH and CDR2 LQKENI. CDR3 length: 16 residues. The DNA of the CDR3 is TGTGCCAGCTCACCTTTTAGGCCAGGGGGCATCGGCGAGCAGTACTTC. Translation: CASSPFRPGGIGEQYF.

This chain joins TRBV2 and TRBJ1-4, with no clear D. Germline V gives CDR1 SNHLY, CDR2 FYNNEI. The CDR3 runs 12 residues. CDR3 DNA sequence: TGTGGGTTTGGGCCCTCCGTGAGAAAACTGTTTTTT. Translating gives CGFGPSVRKLFF.

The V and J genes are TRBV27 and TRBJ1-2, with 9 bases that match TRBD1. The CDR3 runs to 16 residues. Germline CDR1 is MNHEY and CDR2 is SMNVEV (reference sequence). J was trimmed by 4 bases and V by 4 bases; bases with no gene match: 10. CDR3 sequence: CASSYKGQGMGYGYTF. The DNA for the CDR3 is TGTGCCAGCAGTTATAAGGGACAGGGAATGGGCTATGGCTACACCTTC.

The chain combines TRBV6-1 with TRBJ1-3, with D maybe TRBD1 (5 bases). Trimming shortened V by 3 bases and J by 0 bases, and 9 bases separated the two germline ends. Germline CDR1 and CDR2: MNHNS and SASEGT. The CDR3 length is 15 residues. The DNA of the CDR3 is TGTGCCAGCAGTGAGAGACAGCTCTCTGGAAACACCATATATTTT. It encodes CASSERQLSGNTIYF.

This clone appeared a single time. CDR3 sequence reads: CASSQDLGWTQYF. The DNA of the CDR3 is TGTGCCAGCAGCCAAGACCTCGGGTGGACCCAGTACTTC. The chain recombines TRBV3-1 (or the pseudogene TRBV3-2) with TRBJ2-5; D is uncertain. The V gene lost 0 bases and the J gene lost 7 bases, with 9 bases spanning the gap. Germline V lookup: CDR1 LGHDT, CDR2 YNNKEL (reference sequence). The CDR3 spans 13 residues.

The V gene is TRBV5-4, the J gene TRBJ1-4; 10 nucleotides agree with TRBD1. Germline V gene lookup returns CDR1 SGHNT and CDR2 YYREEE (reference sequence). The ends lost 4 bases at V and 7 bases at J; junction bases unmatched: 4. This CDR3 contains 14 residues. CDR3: CASSQGQGFEKLFF. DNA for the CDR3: TGTGCCAGCAGCCAGGGACAGGGGTTTGAAAAACTGTTTTTT.

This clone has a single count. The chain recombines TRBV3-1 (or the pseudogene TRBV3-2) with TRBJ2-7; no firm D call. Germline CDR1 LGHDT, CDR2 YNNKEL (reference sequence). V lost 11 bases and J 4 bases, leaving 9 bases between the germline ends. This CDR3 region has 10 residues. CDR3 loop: CAGPLYEQYF. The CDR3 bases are TGTGCCGGGCCTCTTTACGAGCAGTACTTC.

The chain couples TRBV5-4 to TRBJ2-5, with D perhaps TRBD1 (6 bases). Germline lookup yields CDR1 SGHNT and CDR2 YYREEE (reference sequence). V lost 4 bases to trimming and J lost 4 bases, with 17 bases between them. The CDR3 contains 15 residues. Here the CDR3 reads CASSMRGGMGETQYF. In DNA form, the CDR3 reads TGTGCCAGCAGCATGAGAGGGGGAATGGGAGAGACCCAGTACTTC. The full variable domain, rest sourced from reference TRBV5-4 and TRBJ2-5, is ETGVTQSPTHLIKTRGQQVTLRCSSQSGHNTVSWYQQALGQGPQFIFQYYREEENGRGNFPPRFSGLQFPNYSSELNVNALELDDSALYLCASSMRGGMGETQYFGPGTRLLVL.

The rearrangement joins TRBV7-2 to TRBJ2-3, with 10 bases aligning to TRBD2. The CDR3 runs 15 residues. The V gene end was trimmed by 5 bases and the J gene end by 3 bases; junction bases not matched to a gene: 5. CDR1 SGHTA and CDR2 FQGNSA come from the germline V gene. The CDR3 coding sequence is TGTGCCAGCAGCAGCGGGGGGGCCGGGACAGATACGCAGTATTTT. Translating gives CASSSGGAGTDTQYF.

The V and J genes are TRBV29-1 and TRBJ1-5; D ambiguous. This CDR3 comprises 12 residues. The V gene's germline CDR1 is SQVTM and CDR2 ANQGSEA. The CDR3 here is CNLIGWVSPQHF. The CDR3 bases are TGCAACCTGATTGGTTGGGTTAGCCCCCAGCATTTT.

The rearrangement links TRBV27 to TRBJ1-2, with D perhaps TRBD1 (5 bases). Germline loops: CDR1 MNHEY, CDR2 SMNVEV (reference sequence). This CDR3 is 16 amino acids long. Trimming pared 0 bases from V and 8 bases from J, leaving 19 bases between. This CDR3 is CASSLSMGLLSSGYTF. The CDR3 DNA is TGTGCCAGCAGTTTATCGATGGGACTGCTAAGTAGCGGCTACACCTTC.

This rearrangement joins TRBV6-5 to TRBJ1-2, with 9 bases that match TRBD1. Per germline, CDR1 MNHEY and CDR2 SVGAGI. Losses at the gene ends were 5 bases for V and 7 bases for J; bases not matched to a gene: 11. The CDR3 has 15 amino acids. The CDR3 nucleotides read TGTGCCAGCAGTCCAACTACACAGGGGGCGCGTGGCTACACCTTC. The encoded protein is CASSPTTQGARGYTF.

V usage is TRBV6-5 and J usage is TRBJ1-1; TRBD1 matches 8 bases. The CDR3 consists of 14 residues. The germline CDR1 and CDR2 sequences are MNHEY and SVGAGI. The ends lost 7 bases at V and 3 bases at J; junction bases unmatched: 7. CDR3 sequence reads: CASTSGGAYTEAFF. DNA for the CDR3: TGTGCCAGCACTTCAGGGGGCGCCTACACTGAAGCTTTCTTT.

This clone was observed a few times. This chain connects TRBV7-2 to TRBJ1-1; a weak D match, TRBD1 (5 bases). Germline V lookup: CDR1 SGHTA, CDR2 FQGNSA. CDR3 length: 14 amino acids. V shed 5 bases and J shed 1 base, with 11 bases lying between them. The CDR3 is CASSPSGQNTEAFF. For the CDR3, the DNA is TGTGCCAGCAGCCCCTCCGGACAGAACACTGAAGCTTTCTTT.

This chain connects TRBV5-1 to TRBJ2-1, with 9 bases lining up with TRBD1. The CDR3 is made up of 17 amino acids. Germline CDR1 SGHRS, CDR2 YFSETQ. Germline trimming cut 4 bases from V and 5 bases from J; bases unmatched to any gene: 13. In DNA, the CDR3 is TGCGCCAGCAGCCCCAGCCTGTTGGGACAGGGTAACAATGAGCAGTTCTTC. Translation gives CASSPSLLGQGNNEQFF.

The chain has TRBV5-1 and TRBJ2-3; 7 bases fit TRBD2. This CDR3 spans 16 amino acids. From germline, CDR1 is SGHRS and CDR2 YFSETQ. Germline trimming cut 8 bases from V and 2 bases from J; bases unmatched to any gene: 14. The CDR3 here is CASRSFGTMSTDTQYF. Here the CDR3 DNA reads TGCGCCAGTAGGTCCTTCGGGACTATGTCCACAGATACGCAGTATTTT.

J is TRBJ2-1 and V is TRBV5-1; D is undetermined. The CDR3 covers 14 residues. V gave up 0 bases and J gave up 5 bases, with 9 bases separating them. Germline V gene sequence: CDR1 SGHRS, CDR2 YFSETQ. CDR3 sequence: CASSLVPTHNEQFF. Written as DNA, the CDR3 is TGCGCCAGCAGCTTGGTGCCTACCCACAATGAGCAGTTCTTC. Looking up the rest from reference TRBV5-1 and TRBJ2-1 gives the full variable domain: KAGVTQTPRYLIKTRGQQVTLSCSPISGHRSVSWYQQTPGQGLQFLFEYFSETQRNKGNFPGRFSGRQFSNSRSEMNVSTLELGDSALYLCASSLVPTHNEQFFGPGTRLTVL.

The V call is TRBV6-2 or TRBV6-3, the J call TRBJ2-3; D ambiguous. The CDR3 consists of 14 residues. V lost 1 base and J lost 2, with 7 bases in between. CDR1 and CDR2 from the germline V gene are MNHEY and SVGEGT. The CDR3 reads CASSYWRLTDTQYF. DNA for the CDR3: TGTGCCAGCAGTTACTGGCGACTCACAGATACGCAGTATTTT.

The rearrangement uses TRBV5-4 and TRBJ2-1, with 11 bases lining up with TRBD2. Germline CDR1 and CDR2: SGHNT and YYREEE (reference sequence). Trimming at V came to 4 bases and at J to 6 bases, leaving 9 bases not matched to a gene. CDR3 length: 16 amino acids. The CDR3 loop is CASSTASSGGFNEQFF. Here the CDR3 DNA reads TGTGCCAGCAGCACGGCCTCTAGCGGGGGGTTCAATGAGCAGTTCTTC.

The CDR3 region has the DNA TGTGCCAGCAGAGGGACTTTGACTCAAAAACTGTTTTTT. It codes for CASRGTLTQKLFF. The chain is built from TRBV12-3 or TRBV12-4 and TRBJ1-4, with D maybe TRBD1 (5 bases). The CDR3 is 13 residues long. Trimming stripped 6 bases from V and 9 bases from J, with 14 bases between.